Listed here are 25 T cell receptor beta chains from one sample, sequenced in a study of blood T cell repertoires in COVID-19. Clones were read by immunoSEQ multiplex PCR, and TCRdb kept only the in-frame ones, dropping some. Of about 150,000 clones listed, 84% are singletons. The sample was PBMCs or T cells enriched from blood (not recorded which). The origin of the receptors is a woman aged 50 to 60 who had recovered from COVID-19.

The chain combines TRBV7-9 with TRBJ2-3; 7 positions match TRBD2. Germline loops: CDR1 SEHNR, CDR2 FQNEAQ (reference sequence). The CDR3 contains 16 residues. Losses at the gene ends were 1 base for V and 2 bases for J; bases not matched to a gene: 6. In nucleotides, the CDR3 is TGTGCCAGCAGCTTAGGGGCAGGGAGGGCCACAGATACGCAGTATTTT. Residues: CASSLGAGRATDTQYF.

The rearrangement links TRBV5-1 to TRBJ2-6; D is unresolved. The germline V gene encodes CDR1 SGHRS and CDR2 YFSETQ. The V end lost 2 bases, the J end lost 2 bases, and 11 bases lay between the germline ends. This CDR3 has 16 amino acids. CDR3 residues: CASSLEVFPGANVLTF. DNA of the CDR3: TGCGCCAGCAGCTTAGAGGTTTTTCCTGGGGCCAACGTCCTGACTTTC.

V and J are TRBV2 and TRBJ2-3; 11 bases are a match to TRBD1. Germline V gives CDR1 SNHLY, CDR2 FYNNEI. Trimming cost V 6 bases and J 4 bases; bases outside gene matches: 9. This CDR3 comprises 16 residues. Written as DNA, the CDR3 is TGTGCCAGCAGCCAACGGACAGGGGGCGCGGCAGATACGCAGTATTTT. It translates to CASSQRTGGAADTQYF.

This chain links TRBV4-3 with TRBJ1-2; 8 bases match TRBD1. V lost 2 bases, J lost 4 bases, and 9 bases stayed unmatched. This CDR3 has 16 residues. Looked up from germline, CDR1 is LGHNA and CDR2 is YSLEER. The CDR3 region has the DNA TGCGCCAGCAGCCAATCAGTCCGACAGGGGATCTATGGCTACACCTTC. This gives the protein CASSQSVRQGIYGYTF.

In its sample, this clone was seen a few times. This rearrangement joins TRBV18 to TRBJ2-5; perhaps TRBD1 as D (7 bases). Germline CDR1 reads KGHSH; CDR2 reads LQKENI. Trimming left V 0 bases short and J 5 bases short, with 16 bases between. CDR3 length equals 16 residues. CDR3 residues: CASSPPEGAYVETQYF. DNA of the CDR3: TGTGCCAGCTCACCACCGGAGGGGGCGTATGTGGAGACCCAGTACTTC.

The chain carries TRBV27 and TRBJ1-4, with 9 bases lining up with TRBD1. There are 14 residues in the CDR3. Germline assignment: CDR1 MNHEY and CDR2 SMNVEV (reference sequence). Losses at the gene ends were 7 bases for V and 8 bases for J; bases not matched to a gene: 8. The chain's CDR3 is CASTSTGGQEKLFF. The CDR3 coding sequence is TGTGCCAGCACCAGCACAGGGGGCCAAGAAAAACTGTTTTTT.

This clone was recorded a few times. This rearrangement joins TRBV7-2 to TRBJ2-1; no clear D. Per germline, CDR1 SGHTA and CDR2 FQGNSA. The CDR3 length is 13 residues. V was trimmed by 4 bases and J by 6 bases, leaving 10 bases between them. The CDR3 sequence is CASSSPVLNEQFF. The DNA of the CDR3 is TGTGCCAGCAGCTCTCCCGTACTCAATGAGCAGTTCTTC. The whole variable domain, filled in from reference TRBV7-2 and TRBJ2-1, reads GAGVSQSPSNKVTEKGKDVELRCDPISGHTALYWYRQSLGQGLEFLIYFQGNSAPDKSGLPSDRFSAERTGGSVSTLTIQRTQQEDSAVYLCASSSPVLNEQFFGPGTRLTVL.

CDR3 residues: CASSIEGQGNQPQHF. The CDR3 region has the DNA TGTGCCAGTAGTATCGAGGGACAGGGCAATCAGCCCCAGCATTTT. The chain uses TRBV19 and TRBJ1-5; 8 bases are shared with TRBD1. CDR3 length: 15 residues. V lost 3 bases to trimming and J lost 2 bases; unmatched junction nucleotides: 3. Germline loops: CDR1 LNHDA, CDR2 SQIVND (reference sequence).

The chain links TRBV19 to TRBJ1-4; possibly TRBD1 for D (6 bases). The CDR3 loop spans 14 amino acids. The germline V gene encodes CDR1 LNHDA and CDR2 SQIVND (reference sequence). V shed 8 bases and J shed 7 bases, with 17 bases lying between them. The CDR3 loop reads CASGPTTGSEKLFF. For the CDR3, the DNA is TGTGCCAGTGGGCCGACTACAGGGAGTGAAAAACTGTTTTTT.

The V call is TRBV3-1 (or the pseudogene TRBV3-2), the J call TRBJ1-2, with D uncertain. V was trimmed by 8 bases and J by 4 bases, leaving 11 bases between them. There are 12 residues in the CDR3. CDR1 is LGHDT and CDR2 is YNNKEL in the germline V gene (reference sequence). The CDR3 loop reads CASGEGPYGYTF. The CDR3 DNA follows: TGTGCCAGCGGGGAGGGTCCCTATGGCTACACCTTC.

This clone was recorded only once. V usage is TRBV15 and J usage is TRBJ1-1; 12 bases fit TRBD1. Per the germline V gene, CDR1 is LNHNV and CDR2 is YYDKDF (reference sequence). Trimming at V came to 2 bases and at J to 5 bases, leaving 3 bases not matched to a gene. This CDR3 has 15 amino acids. The CDR3: CATSRWGQGATEAFF. In DNA, the CDR3 is TGTGCCACCAGCAGATGGGGACAGGGGGCAACTGAAGCTTTCTTT.

The rearrangement joins TRBV6-5 to TRBJ1-1; 7 nucleotides align to TRBD1. Per the germline V gene, CDR1 is MNHEY and CDR2 is SVGAGI. This CDR3 is built from 14 residues. V gave up 6 bases and J gave up 4 bases; unmatched junction bases: 8. The CDR3 region is CASRYRGSSTEAFF. The CDR3 DNA reads TGTGCCAGCAGATACAGGGGTAGTAGCACTGAAGCTTTCTTT.

The rearrangement uses TRBV4-3 and TRBJ1-1; D gene ambiguous. The germline V and J ends were trimmed by 3 bases and 1 base, with 6 bases remaining between them. The germline V gene encodes CDR1 LGHNA and CDR2 YSLEER. The CDR3 runs 13 residues. The CDR3 sequence: CASSQTWNTEAFF. The CDR3 bases are TGCGCCAGCAGCCAGACATGGAACACTGAAGCTTTCTTT.

J is TRBJ1-4 and V is TRBV2; D gene ambiguous. The CDR3 extends over 14 amino acids. V shed 10 bases and J shed 8 bases, with 20 bases lying between them. CDR1 is SNHLY and CDR2 is FYNNEI in the germline V gene. The CDR3 DNA follows: TGTGCCACCACCCCCAGGCGGGTAAGGGAAAAACTGTTTTTT. Its protein is CATTPRRVREKLFF.

The rearrangement uses TRBV4-3 and TRBJ1-2; D uncertain. Germline V gene lookup returns CDR1 LGHNA and CDR2 YSLEER. This CDR3 is built from 16 residues. Deletions cut 0 bases from V and 0 bases from J, with 11 bases between. CDR3 sequence (DNA): TGCGCCAGCAGCCAAGACCTAATATTGTCTAACTATGGCTACACCTTC. This encodes CASSQDLILSNYGYTF.

V and J are TRBV11-3 and TRBJ2-4, with 8 bases aligning to TRBD2. Trimming took 2 bases from V and 9 from J; bases not matched to a gene: 9. The germline CDR1 and CDR2 sequences are SGHNT and YENEEA. The CDR3 consists of 15 residues. Here the CDR3 DNA reads TGTGCCAGCAGCTTAACCGGGGGGGCCGAAGGCATTCAGTACTTC. As protein: CASSLTGGAEGIQYF.

This clone was picked up a small number of times. The V gene is TRBV29-1, the J gene TRBJ1-2, with a weak D call TRBD1 (6 bases). Germline V gene sequence: CDR1 SQVTM, CDR2 ANQGSEA. The CDR3 runs to 13 residues. The V end was cut by 5 bases, the J end by 5 bases, with 15 bases between. The CDR3 DNA reads TGCAGCGTTAACACAGGGTCGCGGTATGGCTACACCTTC. It is translated as CSVNTGSRYGYTF.

The V and J genes are TRBV19 and TRBJ1-3; the D gene is possibly TRBD1 (5 bases). The CDR3 is 13 amino acids. The germline V and J ends were trimmed by 8 bases and 2 bases, with 10 bases remaining between them. Germline CDR1 LNHDA, CDR2 SQIVND (reference sequence). The CDR3 coding sequence is TGTGCCAGTTACTCCAGGGCTGGAAACACCATATATTTT. This gives the protein CASYSRAGNTIYF.

This rearrangement joins TRBV28 to TRBJ2-1; 7 bases align to TRBD2. The ends lost 8 bases at V and 7 bases at J; junction bases unmatched: 14. This CDR3 contains 15 residues. Germline V gene lookup returns CDR1 MDHEN and CDR2 SYDVKM. CDR3 DNA sequence: TGTGCCAGCCTTCCGGGACTACCCCCGGGGAATGAGCAGTTCTTC. This encodes CASLPGLPPGNEQFF.

This rearrangement joins TRBV6-5 to TRBJ1-4; D might be TRBD1 (5 bases). Per germline, CDR1 MNHEY and CDR2 SVGAGI. Trimming took off 0 bases at V and 11 bases at J, with 16 bases between the two ends. The CDR3 covers 15 residues. CDR3 protein: CASSYSRGDSRKLFF. The DNA for the CDR3 is TGTGCCAGCAGTTACTCGCGCGGGGACTCGAGGAAACTGTTTTTT.

The chain employs TRBV5-1 and TRBJ2-7, with TRBD1 matching 7 bases. Germline V gene sequence: CDR1 SGHRS, CDR2 YFSETQ. V was pared by 4 bases and J by 2 bases, with 18 bases of the junction left unmatched. The CDR3 runs 18 residues. CDR3 region: CASSDLDRAVIAPYEQYF. CDR3 DNA: TGCGCCAGCAGCGACCTAGACAGGGCCGTAATTGCTCCCTACGAGCAGTACTTC. The whole variable domain, remainder taken from reference TRBV5-1 and TRBJ2-7, is KAGVTQTPRYLIKTRGQQVTLSCSPISGHRSVSWYQQTPGQGLQFLFEYFSETQRNKGNFPGRFSGRQFSNSRSEMNVSTLELGDSALYLCASSDLDRAVIAPYEQYFGPGTRLTVT.

This clone was picked up one time. This chain links TRBV28 with TRBJ1-5; maybe TRBD1 (6 bases). CDR3 length: 14 residues. Trimming pared 8 bases from V and 6 bases from J, leaving 17 bases between. Germline CDR1 and CDR2: MDHEN and SYDVKM. In DNA form, the CDR3 reads TGTGCCAGCCTGGACAGTGTTTTCGGTCAGCCCCAGCATTTT. Translating it yields CASLDSVFGQPQHF.

The chain is built from TRBV7-6 and TRBJ2-1, with 11 bases aligning to TRBD2. The CDR3 totals 18 residues. Germline CDR1 reads SGHVS; CDR2 reads FNYEAQ. With V trimmed by 2 bases and J by 1 base, 7 bases remained unmatched. For the CDR3, the DNA is TGTGCCAGCAGCTTATTACTAGCGGGGGAGAGGTCCTACAATGAGCAGTTCTTC. Translating it yields CASSLLLAGERSYNEQFF.

The chain couples TRBV28 to TRBJ2-1; D is perhaps TRBD1 (6 bases). Germline V gene lookup returns CDR1 MDHEN and CDR2 SYDVKM. Deletions cut 5 bases from V and 8 bases from J, with 16 bases between. The CDR3 sequence is 14 residues long. The CDR3 region is CASSGTPLRDEQFF. The CDR3 bases are TGTGCCAGCAGTGGGACACCGCTGAGGGATGAGCAGTTCTTC.

The chain is built from TRBV6-2 or TRBV6-3 and TRBJ2-5, with 7 bases matching TRBD2. There are 14 residues in the CDR3. In germline, CDR1 is MNHEY, CDR2 SVGEGT. Losses at the gene ends were 2 bases for V and 4 bases for J; bases not matched to a gene: 4. In DNA form, the CDR3 reads TGTGCCAGCAGTTACGGACTAGAGGGAGAGACCCAGTACTTC. Its protein is CASSYGLEGETQYF.